Presented here are 3 T cell receptor beta chains from one specimen sequenced in a study of cytomegalovirus exposure and HLA in healthy donors. The study ran its PCR with 60 Vbeta and 13 Jbeta primers. Sequencing used immunoSEQ multiplex PCR; TCRdb keeps in-frame clones, though not all of them. The sample holds over 75,000 clones, over 65% seen once. Sample: PBMCs. The receptor set was obtained from a woman in her sixties or seventies in good health and CMV-seronegative.

V and J are TRBV27 and TRBJ2-7; TRBD2 agrees at 8 bases. The CDR3 contains 16 residues. The germline V gene has CDR1 MNHEY and CDR2 SMNVEV (reference sequence). V lost 6 bases, J lost 3 bases, and 13 bases stayed unmatched. DNA for the CDR3: TGTGCCAGCAGCACCGTCGGGGCGGGAGGAGGCTACGAGCAGTACTTC. Its protein is CASSTVGAGGGYEQYF.

The chain combines TRBV25-1 with TRBJ1-4; TRBD1 is a possible D gene (5 bases). The germline V gene encodes CDR1 MGHDK and CDR2 SYGVNS. The CDR3 loop spans 14 amino acids. The V gene lost 4 bases and the J gene lost 4 bases, with 10 bases spanning the gap. This CDR3 is CASSGTQGNEKLFF. The DNA for the CDR3 is TGTGCCAGCAGTGGAACCCAGGGTAATGAAAAACTGTTTTTT.

Comments on this clone: One end of the junction does not line up with germline, which may come from a read error. The chain recombines TRBV29-1 with TRBJ1-2; D call uncertain. This CDR3 is 13 amino acids long. Germline V CDR1 and CDR2: SQVTM, ANQGSEA. CDR3 in DNA: TGCAGCGTTGGAGATGGCCCTAACTATGGCTACCCCTTC. Its protein product is CSVGDGPNYGYPF.